This T cell receptor beta chain was profiled in a study of T cells of healthy individuals (dated by TCRdb to 2016 to 2019). The CDR3 spans 15 residues, from the cysteine through the phenylalanine. Of the read, only the CDR3 DNA is kept; its 45 bases are in frame from base 1. The germline V end is reduced by 6 bases and the J end by 2 bases; junction bases left unmatched: 8. According to the germline V gene, CDR1 reads MDHEN and CDR2 reads SYDVKM. Library creation used 5' RACE. TCRdb names Illumina MiSeq as the instrument used. In-frame beta chains were kept once TCRdb had trimmed the public reads at Q25 with fastp and called clones with MiXCR. Rows with a matching CDR3 protein are joined into one entry that keeps the most common DNA and genes. Present in this sample are 35,000 to 45,000 distinct CDR3 sequences, about 4.2% of which were seen just once. The ten largest make up approximately 8.5% of the sample.

This clonotype was seen many times. Its cognate antigen has yet to be identified. Base qualities are not provided; no much larger clone lies one nucleotide away. The V and J segments used are TRBV28 and TRBJ2-3; 7 central nucleotides agree with TRBD1. The clonotype comes from a human donor in good health. The CDR3 loop reads CASRSGTAHTDTQYF. The DNA reads TGTGCCAGCAGATCCGGGACAGCCCACACAGATACGCAGTATTTT. Here the CDR3 is joined to the reference TRBV28 and TRBJ2-3 genes, and the full variable domain is: DVKVTQSSRYLVKRTGEKVFLECVQDMDHENMFWYRQDPGLGLRLIYFSYDVKMKEKGDIPEGYSVSREKKERFSLILESASTNQTSMYLCASRSGTAHTDTQYFGPGTRLTVL.